This T cell receptor beta chain was recovered during a study of early T cells in non-severe SARS-CoV-2 infection. CDR1 is LNHDA, CDR2 SQIVND, per germline (reference sequence). The junction had 4 bases not matched to a gene; V was cut back by 10 bases and J by 6 bases. This CDR3 spans 12 amino acids. This clonotype has at least ten counts. Attachment of unique molecular identifiers to individual cDNA molecules was performed. A single record per CDR3 protein comes from TCRdb applying MiXCR to the 5' RACE reads. Among 50,000 or so distinct CDR3 sequences listed, about 4.2% were seen once. The sample consisted of whole blood. The sequence came from an adult who was a healthcare worker with PCR-confirmed SARS-CoV-2 infection or an uninfected control (not recorded which). The gene calls are TRBV19 and TRBJ2-1; the match to TRBD1 covers 9 bases. In nucleotides, the CDR3 is TGTGCCACCAAGACAGGGGGCAATGAGCAGTTCTTC. Translating gives CATKTGGNEQFF.